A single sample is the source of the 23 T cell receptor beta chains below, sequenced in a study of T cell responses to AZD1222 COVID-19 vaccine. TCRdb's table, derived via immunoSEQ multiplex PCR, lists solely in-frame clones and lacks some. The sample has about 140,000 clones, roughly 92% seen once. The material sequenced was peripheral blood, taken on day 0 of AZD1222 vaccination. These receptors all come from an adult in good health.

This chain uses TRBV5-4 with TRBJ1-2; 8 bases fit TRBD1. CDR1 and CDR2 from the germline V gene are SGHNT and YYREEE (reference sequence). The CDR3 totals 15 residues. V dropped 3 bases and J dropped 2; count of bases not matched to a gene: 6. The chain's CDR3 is CASSYRTGGNYGYTF. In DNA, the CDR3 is TGTGCCAGCAGCTACCGAACAGGGGGAAACTATGGCTACACCTTC.

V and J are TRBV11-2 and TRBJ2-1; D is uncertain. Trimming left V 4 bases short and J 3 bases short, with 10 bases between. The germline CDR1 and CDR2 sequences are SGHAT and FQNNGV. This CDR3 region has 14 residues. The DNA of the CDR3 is TGTGCCAGCAGCTGGGCAGGAGACTACAATGAGCAGTTCTTC. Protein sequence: CASSWAGDYNEQFF.

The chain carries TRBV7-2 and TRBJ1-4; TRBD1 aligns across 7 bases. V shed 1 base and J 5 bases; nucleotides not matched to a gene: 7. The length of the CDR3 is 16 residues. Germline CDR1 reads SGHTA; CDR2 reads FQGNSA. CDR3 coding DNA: TGTGCCAGCAGCTTAGACCCGGGACAGTTCAATGAAAAACTGTTTTTT. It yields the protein CASSLDPGQFNEKLFF.

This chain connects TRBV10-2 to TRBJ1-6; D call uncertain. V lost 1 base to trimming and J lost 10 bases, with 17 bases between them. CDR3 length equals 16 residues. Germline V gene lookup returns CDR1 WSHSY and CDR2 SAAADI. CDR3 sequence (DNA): TGCGCCAGCAGTGAGTTAGCGGACGGCGGGAGGTCACCCCTCCACTTT. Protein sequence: CASSELADGGRSPLHF.

CDR3 loop: CATLEEGAGNQPQHF. The CDR3 nucleotides read TGTGCCACCCTGGAGGAAGGGGCGGGGAATCAGCCCCAGCATTTT. This sequence joins TRBV19 and TRBJ1-5; tentative D call: TRBD1 (5 bases). Trimming stripped 10 bases from V and 4 bases from J, with 20 bases between. This CDR3 contains 15 residues. Germline CDR1 and CDR2: LNHDA and SQIVND (reference sequence).

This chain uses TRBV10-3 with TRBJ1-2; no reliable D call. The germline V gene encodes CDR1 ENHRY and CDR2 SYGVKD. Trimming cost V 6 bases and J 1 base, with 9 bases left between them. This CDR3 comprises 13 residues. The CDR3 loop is CAIRLADNYGYTF. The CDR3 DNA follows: TGTGCCATCAGGTTGGCGGATAACTATGGCTACACCTTC.

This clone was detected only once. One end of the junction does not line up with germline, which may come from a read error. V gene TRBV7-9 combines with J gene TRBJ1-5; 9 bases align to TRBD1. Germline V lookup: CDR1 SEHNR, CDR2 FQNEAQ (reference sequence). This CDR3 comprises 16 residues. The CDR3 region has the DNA TGTACCAGCAGCTTAGCATGGGACAGGGAAGGACAGCCCCAGCATTTT. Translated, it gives CTSSLAWDREGQPQHF.

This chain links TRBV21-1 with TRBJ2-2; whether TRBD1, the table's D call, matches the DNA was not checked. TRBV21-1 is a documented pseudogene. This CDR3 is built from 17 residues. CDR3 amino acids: CASTSYHQGQHTGELFF. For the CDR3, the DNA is TGTGCCAGCACCTCCTACCACCAGGGACAACACACCGGGGAGCTGTTTTTT.

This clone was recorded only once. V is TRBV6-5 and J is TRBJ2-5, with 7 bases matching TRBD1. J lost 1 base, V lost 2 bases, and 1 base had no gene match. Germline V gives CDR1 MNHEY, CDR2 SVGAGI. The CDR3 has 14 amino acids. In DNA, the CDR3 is TGTGCCAGCAGTTACGGACAGGCCCAAGAGACCCAGTACTTC. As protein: CASSYGQAQETQYF.

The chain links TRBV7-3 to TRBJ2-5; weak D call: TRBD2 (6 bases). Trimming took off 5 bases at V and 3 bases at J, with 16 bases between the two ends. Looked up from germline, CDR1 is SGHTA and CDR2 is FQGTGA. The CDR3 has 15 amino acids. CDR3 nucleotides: TGTGCCAGCAGCCGGGGGAGCGGCAATGAAGAGACCCAGTACTTC. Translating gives CASSRGSGNEETQYF.

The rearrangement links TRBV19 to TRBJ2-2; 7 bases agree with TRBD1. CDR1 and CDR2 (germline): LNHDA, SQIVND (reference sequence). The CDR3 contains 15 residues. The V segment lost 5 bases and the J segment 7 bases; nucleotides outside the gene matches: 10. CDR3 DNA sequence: TGTGCCAGTAGTCGCCCAGGGGGATTTGGCGGGGAGCTGTTTTTT. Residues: CASSRPGGFGGELFF.

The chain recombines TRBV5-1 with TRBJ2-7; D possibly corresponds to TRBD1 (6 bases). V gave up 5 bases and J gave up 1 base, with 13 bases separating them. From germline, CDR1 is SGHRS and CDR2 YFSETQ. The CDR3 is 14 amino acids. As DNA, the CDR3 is TGCGCCAGCAGTTATATCGGACAGTCCTACGAGCAGTACTTC. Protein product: CASSYIGQSYEQYF.

The CDR3 loop is CASSLTGGSYNEQFF. DNA for the CDR3: TGTGCCAGCAGCCTCACAGGGGGATCCTACAATGAGCAGTTCTTC. The chain couples TRBV11-3 to TRBJ2-1, with TRBD1 matching over 8 bases. CDR3 length: 15 amino acids. Losses at the gene ends were 5 bases for V and 1 base for J; bases not matched to a gene: 4. CDR1 SGHNT and CDR2 YENEEA come from the germline V gene. Full variable domain (outside the CDR3, taken from reference TRBV11-3 and TRBJ2-1): EAGVVQSPRYKIIEKKQPVAFWCNPISGHNTLYWYLQNLGQGPELLIRYENEEAVDDSQLPKDRFSAERLKGVDSTLKIQPAELGDSAVYLCASSLTGGSYNEQFFGPGTRLTVL.

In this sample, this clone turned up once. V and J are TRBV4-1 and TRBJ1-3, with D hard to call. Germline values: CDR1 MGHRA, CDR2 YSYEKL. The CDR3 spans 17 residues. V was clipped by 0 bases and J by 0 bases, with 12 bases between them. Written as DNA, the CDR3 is TGCGCCAGCAGCCAAGAGGCCGGGTTGCGCTCTGGAAACACCATATATTTT. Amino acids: CASSQEAGLRSGNTIYF.

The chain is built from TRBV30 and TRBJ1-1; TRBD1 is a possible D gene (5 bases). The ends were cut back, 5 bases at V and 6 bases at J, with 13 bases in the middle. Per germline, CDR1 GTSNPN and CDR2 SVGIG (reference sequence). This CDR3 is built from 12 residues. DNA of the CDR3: TGTGCCTGGGTCTCAGGGAGTGCTGAAGCTTTCTTT. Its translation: CAWVSGSAEAFF.

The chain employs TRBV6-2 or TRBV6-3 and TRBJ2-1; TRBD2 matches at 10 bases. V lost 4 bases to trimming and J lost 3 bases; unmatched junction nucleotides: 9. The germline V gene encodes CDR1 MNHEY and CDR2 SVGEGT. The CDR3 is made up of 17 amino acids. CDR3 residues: CASSWRTSGARYNEQFF. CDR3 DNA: TGTGCCAGCAGTTGGCGGACTAGCGGCGCCCGCTACAATGAGCAGTTCTTC.

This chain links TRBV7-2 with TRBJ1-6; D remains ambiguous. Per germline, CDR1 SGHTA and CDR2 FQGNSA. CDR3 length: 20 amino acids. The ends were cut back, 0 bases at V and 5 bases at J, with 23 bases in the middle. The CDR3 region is CASSLAPLPFSRVHNSPLHF. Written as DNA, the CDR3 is TGTGCCAGCAGCTTAGCGCCCCTCCCGTTCTCTAGGGTCCATAATTCACCCCTCCACTTT.

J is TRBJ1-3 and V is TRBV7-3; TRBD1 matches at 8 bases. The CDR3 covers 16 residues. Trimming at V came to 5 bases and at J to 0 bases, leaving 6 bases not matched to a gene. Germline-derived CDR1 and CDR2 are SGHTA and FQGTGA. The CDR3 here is CASSQDDRGSGNTIYF. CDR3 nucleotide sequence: TGTGCCAGCAGCCAGGATGACAGGGGCTCTGGAAACACCATATATTTT.

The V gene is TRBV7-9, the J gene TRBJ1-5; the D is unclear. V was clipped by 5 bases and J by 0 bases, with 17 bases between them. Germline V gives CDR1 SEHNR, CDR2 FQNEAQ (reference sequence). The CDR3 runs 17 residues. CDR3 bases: TGTGCCAGCAGCCCTAACAGAGCGACTCATAGCAATCAGCCCCAGCATTTT. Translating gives CASSPNRATHSNQPQHF.

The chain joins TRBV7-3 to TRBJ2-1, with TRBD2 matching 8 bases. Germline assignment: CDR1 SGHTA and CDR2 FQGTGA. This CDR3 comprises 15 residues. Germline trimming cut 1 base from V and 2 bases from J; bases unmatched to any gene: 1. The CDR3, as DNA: TGTGCCAGCAGCTTAATGACTAGCGCCTACAATGAGCAGTTCTTC. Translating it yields CASSLMTSAYNEQFF.

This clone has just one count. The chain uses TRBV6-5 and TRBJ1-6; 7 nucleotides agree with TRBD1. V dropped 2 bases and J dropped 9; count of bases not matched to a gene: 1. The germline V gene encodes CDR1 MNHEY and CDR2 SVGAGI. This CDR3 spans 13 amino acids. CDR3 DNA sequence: TGTGCCAGCAGTTACGACAGGGTTTCACCCCTCCACTTT. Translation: CASSYDRVSPLHF.

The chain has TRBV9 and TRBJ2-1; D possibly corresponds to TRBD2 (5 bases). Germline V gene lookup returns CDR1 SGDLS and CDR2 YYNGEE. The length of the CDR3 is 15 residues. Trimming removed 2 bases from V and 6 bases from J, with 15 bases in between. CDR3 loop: CASSVLASTFNEQFF. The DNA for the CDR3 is TGTGCCAGCAGCGTTTTAGCGTCGACGTTCAATGAGCAGTTCTTC.

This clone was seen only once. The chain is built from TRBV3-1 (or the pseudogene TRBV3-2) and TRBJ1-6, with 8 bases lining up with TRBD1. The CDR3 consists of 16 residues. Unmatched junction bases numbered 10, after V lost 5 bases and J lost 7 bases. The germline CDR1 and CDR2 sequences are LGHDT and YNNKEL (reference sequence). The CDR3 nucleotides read TGTGCCAGCAGCGACAGGGGCCTAGGAACCAATTCACCCCTCCACTTT. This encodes CASSDRGLGTNSPLHF.